This TCR beta chain is drawn from a study of blood T cell repertoires in COVID-19. Study-wide context: There were acute and convalescent COVID-19 samples, and they came from the United States, Italy and Spain. T cells, B-cell-depleted T cells, or PBMCs supplied cDNA or gDNA.

The V gene's germline CDR1 is MNHEY and CDR2 SMNVEV (reference sequence). The CDR3 has 14 residues. The J segment lost 3 bases and the V segment lost 6 bases, leaving 2 bases of the junction unmatched. In the source study's methods: Reference gene primer amplification yielded estimated nucleated cell counts. Assay used: immunoSEQ multiplex PCR; TCRdb lists only in-frame clones, some missing. D and trimming were read from the DNA, whereas the V and J calls and clone size are those reported in that table. The repertoire holds some 130,000 clones, 75% to 90% seen once, with 1.9% in the top ten. The sequence derives from a man in his 70s with acute or convalescent COVID-19. The sequenced material came from peripheral blood. The chain combines TRBV27 with TRBJ2-2; 9 bases fit TRBD2. CDR3 amino acids: CASRASGDTGELFF. The CDR3 DNA sequence: TGTGCCAGCAGGGCTAGCGGGGACACCGGGGAGCTGTTTTTT.